Listed here are 8 T cell receptor beta chains from one sample, sequenced in a study of blood T cell repertoires in COVID-19. Assay: immunoSEQ multiplex PCR; the TCRdb copy retains only in-frame clones and omits some. The table lists about 77,000 clones, 75% to 85% of them singletons, with 4.5% to 5.5% in the top ten. The sequencing input was peripheral blood. Source of these receptors: a woman between 65 and 79 years old with acute or convalescent COVID-19.

This chain links TRBV25-1 with TRBJ2-1, with 7 bases lining up with TRBD2. Germline values: CDR1 MGHDK, CDR2 SYGVNS. J gave up 0 bases and V 4 bases, and 3 bases lay outside the gene matches. The CDR3 has 15 amino acids. The CDR3 DNA follows: TGTGCCAGCAGTGGGACTAGTCTCTCCTACAATGAGCAGTTCTTC. Translating it yields CASSGTSLSYNEQFF.

The rearrangement joins TRBV19 to TRBJ1-5; the D is unclear. The CDR3 length is 13 residues. V shed 5 bases and J shed 6 bases, with 11 bases lying between them. The germline CDR1 and CDR2 sequences are LNHDA and SQIVND (reference sequence). The CDR3 loop is CASSLSGIQPQHF. The DNA for the CDR3 is TGTGCCAGTAGTCTTTCAGGAATTCAGCCCCAGCATTTT.

The rearrangement joins TRBV5-4 to TRBJ1-4, with D perhaps matching TRBD1 (5 bases). This CDR3 is 15 amino acids long. V was trimmed by 2 bases and J by 6 bases, leaving 14 bases between them. CDR1 SGHNT and CDR2 YYREEE come from the germline V gene (reference sequence). CDR3 sequence: CASSFGGPPDEKLFF. The CDR3 coding sequence is TGTGCCAGCAGCTTCGGGGGTCCTCCCGATGAAAAACTGTTTTTT.

The chain joins TRBV2 to TRBJ2-7, with 10 bases fitting TRBD1. The CDR3 contains 14 residues. The germline gives CDR1 SNHLY, CDR2 FYNNEI. V dropped 10 bases and J dropped 2; count of bases not matched to a gene: 8. DNA for the CDR3: TGTGCCATCGAGACCGGGACAGGGGCCTACGAGCAGTACTTC. As protein: CAIETGTGAYEQYF.

This chain joins TRBV18 and TRBJ1-6, with unresolved D. CDR3 length: 15 amino acids. V shed 0 bases and J shed 8 bases, with 11 bases lying between them. Germline V gene lookup returns CDR1 KGHSH and CDR2 LQKENI. In DNA, the CDR3 is TGTGCCAGCTCACCACCAGCCGCTCGAGATTCACCCCTCCACTTT. It encodes CASSPPAARDSPLHF.

The chain links TRBV4-1 to TRBJ2-7; 7 bases fit TRBD1. Germline values: CDR1 MGHRA, CDR2 YSYEKL. The CDR3 is 15 amino acids. V shed 5 bases and J 3 bases; nucleotides not matched to a gene: 10. The CDR3 DNA reads TGCGCCAGCAGCTTGGGGGACAGAACCATCTACGAGCAGTACTTC. Encoded protein: CASSLGDRTIYEQYF.

The sample holds a few counts of this clone. The chain couples TRBV5-5 to TRBJ1-1; D unresolved. The CDR3 is 13 amino acids. Per germline, CDR1 SGHKS and CDR2 YYEKEE (reference sequence). Trimming took 4 bases from V and 4 from J, leaving 11 bases between them. CDR3 protein: CASSLGVGTEAFF. CDR3 bases: TGTGCCAGCAGCCTCGGGGTGGGCACTGAAGCTTTCTTT.

The chain is built from TRBV7-7 and TRBJ2-3; a possible D gene is TRBD1 (6 bases). The CDR3 sequence is 13 residues long. Germline CDR1 and CDR2: SSHAT and FNYEAQ (reference sequence). The V and J ends lost 2 bases and 5 bases respectively, with 8 bases between them. The CDR3, as DNA: TGTGCCAGCAGCTTAAACAGGGAAGATACGCAGTATTTT. This gives the protein CASSLNREDTQYF.